This is a list of T cell receptor beta chains from one sample in a study of T-cell reconstitution after alpha-beta-depleted transplantation in children. TCRdb reprocessed the PCR reads via MiXCR and lists one record per CDR3 protein. The repertoire includes some 490,000 distinct CDR3 sequences, under 15% of them detected once, and 5% to 6% sits in the top ten. This specimen consisted of PBMCs from the stem cell graft donor, obtained from the stem cell graft. These receptors were taken from a human donor who donated a stem cell graft to a child with combined immunodeficiency. CDR3s include the opening cysteine and the closing phenylalanine or tryptophan. Fields, in order: V gene, D gene, J gene, clone size, CDR3 length, CDR3 protein, CDR3 DNA. A D gene is named only where the DNA matches it firmly. Part of the rows lack a size; the others show once, few, many or a class for expanded clones.

v_call: TRBV19; d_call: -; j_call: TRBJ1-5; clone_size: -; cdr3_length: 12; cdr3_aa: CDPRSPNQPQHF; cdr3_nt: TGTGACCCCAGGTCCCCCAATCAGCCCCAGCATTTT
v_call: TRBV27; d_call: -; j_call: TRBJ2-2; clone_size: few; cdr3_length: 15; cdr3_aa: CASSLVGSGTGELFF; cdr3_nt: TGTGCCAGCAGTTTGGTCGGGAGCGGCACCGGGGAGCTGTTTTTT
v_call: TRBV15; d_call: -; j_call: TRBJ2-6; clone_size: few; cdr3_length: 16; cdr3_aa: CATSRATFSGANVLTF; cdr3_nt: TGTGCCACCAGCAGGGCTACTTTCTCTGGGGCCAACGTCCTGACTTTC
v_call: TRBV12-3/TRBV12-4; d_call: -; j_call: TRBJ2-1; clone_size: few; cdr3_length: 13; cdr3_aa: CASSWTIFDEQFF; cdr3_nt: TGTGCCAGCAGTTGGACCATTTTCGATGAGCAGTTCTTC
v_call: TRBV9; d_call: -; j_call: TRBJ2-7; clone_size: few; cdr3_length: 15; cdr3_aa: CASSVGGVAPDEQYF; cdr3_nt: TGTGCCAGCAGCGTAGGGGGAGTCGCGCCAGACGAGCAGTACTTC
v_call: TRBV7-9; d_call: -; j_call: TRBJ2-3; clone_size: -; cdr3_length: 13; cdr3_aa: CASSSGATDTQYF; cdr3_nt: TGTGCCAGCAGCTCCGGGGCCACAGATACGCAGTATTTT
v_call: TRBV29-1; d_call: TRBD1; j_call: TRBJ1-5; clone_size: few; cdr3_length: 13; cdr3_aa: CSVGTGGTQPQHF; cdr3_nt: TGCAGCGTTGGGACAGGGGGAACTCAGCCCCAGCATTTT
v_call: TRBV5-1; d_call: -; j_call: TRBJ2-2; clone_size: many; cdr3_length: 17; cdr3_aa: CASSWPIGGDETGELFF; cdr3_nt: TGCGCCAGCAGCTGGCCAATTGGGGGAGATGAGACCGGGGAGCTGTTTTTT
v_call: TRBV20-1; d_call: -; j_call: TRBJ2-7; clone_size: few; cdr3_length: 16; cdr3_aa: CSARPWGRRSSYEQYF; cdr3_nt: TGCAGTGCTAGACCCTGGGGCAGGCGAAGCTCCTACGAGCAGTACTTC
v_call: TRBV30; d_call: -; j_call: TRBJ1-1; clone_size: few; cdr3_length: 13; cdr3_aa: CAWSPTPNTEAFF; cdr3_nt: TGTGCCTGGAGCCCTACACCTAACACTGAAGCTTTCTTT
v_call: TRBV20-1; d_call: -; j_call: TRBJ2-7; clone_size: many; cdr3_length: 15; cdr3_aa: CSARDNSESSYEQYF; cdr3_nt: TGCAGTGCTAGAGATAACAGCGAGAGTTCCTACGAGCAGTACTTC
v_call: TRBV5-1; d_call: TRBD2; j_call: TRBJ2-3; clone_size: -; cdr3_length: 16; cdr3_aa: CASSPILAGSTDTQYF; cdr3_nt: TGCGCCAGCAGCCCCATACTAGCGGGGAGCACAGATACGCAGTATTTT
v_call: TRBV9; d_call: TRBD1; j_call: TRBJ1-1; clone_size: few; cdr3_length: 15; cdr3_aa: CASSLTGDVNTEAFF; cdr3_nt: TGTGCCAGCAGCCTGACAGGGGATGTGAACACTGAAGCTTTCTTT
v_call: TRBV24-1; d_call: TRBD1; j_call: TRBJ1-5; clone_size: few; cdr3_length: 14; cdr3_aa: CATAQTGWDQPQHF; cdr3_nt: TGTGCCACAGCTCAGACAGGGTGGGATCAGCCCCAGCATTTT
v_call: TRBV5-1; d_call: -; j_call: TRBJ1-1; clone_size: few; cdr3_length: 17; cdr3_aa: CASSLARYGRNNTEAFF; cdr3_nt: TGCGCCAGCAGCTTGGCCAGGTACGGAAGAAATAACACTGAAGCTTTCTTT
v_call: TRBV24-1; d_call: -; j_call: TRBJ2-3; clone_size: few; cdr3_length: 19; cdr3_aa: CATSDPRTPGQTSTDTQYF; cdr3_nt: TGTGCCACCAGTGACCCCCGCACACCAGGACAGACTAGCACAGATACGCAGTATTTT
v_call: TRBV3-1; d_call: TRBD2; j_call: TRBJ2-3; clone_size: -; cdr3_length: 18; cdr3_aa: CASSSRGGSGRISDTQYF; cdr3_nt: TGTGCCAGCAGCTCCCGGGGCGGTAGCGGGAGAATTTCGGATACGCAGTATTTT
v_call: TRBV12-3/TRBV12-4; d_call: -; j_call: TRBJ2-4; clone_size: -; cdr3_length: 14; cdr3_aa: CASRGGEAKNIQYF; cdr3_nt: TGTGCCAGCAGGGGCGGGGAGGCCAAAAACATTCAGTACTTC
v_call: TRBV15; d_call: -; j_call: TRBJ2-7; clone_size: few; cdr3_length: 17; cdr3_aa: CATSRDVLTGTSYEQYF; cdr3_nt: TGTGCCACCAGCAGAGATGTGCTGACGGGAACCAGCTACGAGCAGTACTTC
v_call: TRBV4-2; d_call: -; j_call: TRBJ2-2; clone_size: -; cdr3_length: 15; cdr3_aa: CASSRIQGNTGELFF; cdr3_nt: TGTGCCAGCAGCCGGATACAGGGAAACACCGGGGAGCTGTTTTTT
v_call: TRBV12-3/TRBV12-4; d_call: -; j_call: TRBJ2-7; clone_size: many; cdr3_length: 15; cdr3_aa: CASSPVRTGPYEQYF; cdr3_nt: TGTGCCAGCAGCCCGGTGCGTACGGGACCCTACGAGCAGTACTTC
v_call: TRBV12-3/TRBV12-4; d_call: TRBD1; j_call: TRBJ2-7; clone_size: few; cdr3_length: 18; cdr3_aa: CASSFPPPDRDIYYEQYF; cdr3_nt: TGTGCCAGCAGTTTCCCACCCCCAGACAGGGATATTTACTACGAGCAGTACTTC
v_call: TRBV29-1; d_call: TRBD1; j_call: TRBJ2-5; clone_size: many; cdr3_length: 14; cdr3_aa: CSVEGTGGQETQYF; cdr3_nt: TGCAGCGTTGAAGGGACAGGGGGACAAGAGACCCAGTACTTC
v_call: TRBV12-3/TRBV12-4; d_call: -; j_call: TRBJ2-1; clone_size: few; cdr3_length: 12; cdr3_aa: CASSFEGYEQFF; cdr3_nt: TGTGCCAGCAGTTTTGAGGGATATGAGCAGTTCTTC
v_call: TRBV5-1; d_call: -; j_call: TRBJ2-2; clone_size: few; cdr3_length: 12; cdr3_aa: CASRGETGELFF; cdr3_nt: TGCGCCAGCCGGGGAGAAACAGGGGAGCTGTTTTTT
v_call: TRBV12-3/TRBV12-4; d_call: -; j_call: TRBJ1-6; clone_size: -; cdr3_length: 16; cdr3_aa: CASSPRRVSYNSPLHF; cdr3_nt: TGTGCCAGCAGCCCCAGAAGAGTATCCTATAATTCACCCCTCCACTTT
v_call: TRBV10-3; d_call: -; j_call: TRBJ2-1; clone_size: many; cdr3_length: 12; cdr3_aa: CAISETGSEQFF; cdr3_nt: TGTGCCATCAGTGAGACGGGATCCGAGCAGTTCTTC
v_call: TRBV12-3/TRBV12-4; d_call: TRBD2; j_call: TRBJ2-3; clone_size: many; cdr3_length: 15; cdr3_aa: CASSLGRGAADTQYF; cdr3_nt: TGTGCCAGCAGTTTAGGGCGGGGGGCGGCAGATACGCAGTATTTT
v_call: TRBV10-1; d_call: TRBD2; j_call: TRBJ2-1; clone_size: -; cdr3_length: 17; cdr3_aa: CASSGLQVPSGYNEQFF; cdr3_nt: TGCGCCAGCAGTGGACTTCAGGTTCCTAGCGGCTACAATGAGCAGTTCTTC
v_call: TRBV20-1; d_call: -; j_call: TRBJ2-7; clone_size: once; cdr3_length: 14; cdr3_aa: CSAIYSGGSYEQYF; cdr3_nt: TGCAGTGCTATATATAGCGGAGGCTCCTACGAGCAGTACTTC
v_call: TRBV7-2; d_call: -; j_call: TRBJ2-1; clone_size: few; cdr3_length: 16; cdr3_aa: CASSLIGTNSYNEQFF; cdr3_nt: TGTGCCAGCAGCTTAATTGGCACAAACTCCTACAATGAGCAGTTCTTC
v_call: TRBV30; d_call: -; j_call: TRBJ1-5; clone_size: -; cdr3_length: 13; cdr3_aa: CAWSQTGDQPQHF; cdr3_nt: TGTGCCTGGAGTCAAACAGGTGACCAGCCCCAGCATTTT
v_call: TRBV4-3; d_call: -; j_call: TRBJ1-2; clone_size: many; cdr3_length: 16; cdr3_aa: CASSQDLTTGNYGYTF; cdr3_nt: TGCGCCAGCAGCCAAGATCTCACAACAGGAAACTATGGCTACACCTTC
v_call: TRBV10-3; d_call: -; j_call: TRBJ2-1; clone_size: many; cdr3_length: 12; cdr3_aa: CAIPSSGREQFF; cdr3_nt: TGTGCCATCCCCTCGAGCGGGCGGGAGCAGTTCTTC
v_call: TRBV7-2; d_call: -; j_call: TRBJ1-2; clone_size: -; cdr3_length: 12; cdr3_aa: CASSFAGVGYTF; cdr3_nt: TGTGCCAGCAGCTTTGCAGGGGTAGGCTACACCTTC
v_call: TRBV5-1; d_call: -; j_call: TRBJ2-1; clone_size: many; cdr3_length: 17; cdr3_aa: CASSLEGAALQTHEQFF; cdr3_nt: TGCGCCAGCAGCTTGGAAGGGGCGGCACTCCAGACACATGAGCAGTTCTTC
v_call: TRBV5-1; d_call: -; j_call: TRBJ2-7; clone_size: -; cdr3_length: 14; cdr3_aa: CASSLERPSGEQYF; cdr3_nt: TGCGCCAGCAGCCTTGAAAGGCCGAGCGGAGAGCAGTACTTC
v_call: TRBV7-9; d_call: TRBD1; j_call: TRBJ2-7; clone_size: few; cdr3_length: 14; cdr3_aa: CASSRAGGRYEQYF; cdr3_nt: TGTGCCAGCAGCCGGGCAGGGGGTCGGTACGAGCAGTACTTC
v_call: TRBV20-1; d_call: -; j_call: TRBJ1-1; clone_size: many; cdr3_length: 15; cdr3_aa: CSAREGASGNTEAFF; cdr3_nt: TGCAGTGCTAGGGAAGGGGCGTCGGGAAACACTGAAGCTTTCTTT
v_call: TRBV7-8; d_call: -; j_call: TRBJ2-5; clone_size: -; cdr3_length: 13; cdr3_aa: CASSLESWETQYF; cdr3_nt: TGTGCCAGCAGCTTAGAAAGCTGGGAGACCCAGTACTTC
v_call: TRBV15; d_call: -; j_call: TRBJ1-5; clone_size: many; cdr3_length: 15; cdr3_aa: CATSRDSADRQPQHF; cdr3_nt: TGTGCCACCAGCAGAGATTCGGCAGATCGACAGCCCCAGCATTTT
v_call: TRBV18; d_call: -; j_call: TRBJ2-2; clone_size: few; cdr3_length: 13; cdr3_aa: CATTYAGPGELFF; cdr3_nt: TGTGCCACCACCTACGCAGGGCCCGGGGAGCTGTTTTTT
v_call: TRBV7-6; d_call: TRBD1; j_call: TRBJ2-1; clone_size: -; cdr3_length: 17; cdr3_aa: CASSLGVRGPLVNEQFF; cdr3_nt: TGTGCCAGCAGCTTAGGGGTCAGGGGGCCCCTTGTGAATGAGCAGTTCTTC
v_call: TRBV11-2; d_call: TRBD2; j_call: TRBJ2-7; clone_size: -; cdr3_length: 17; cdr3_aa: CASSQDPNVAGAHEQYF; cdr3_nt: TGTGCCAGCAGCCAAGATCCCAATGTAGCGGGGGCCCACGAGCAGTACTTC
v_call: TRBV20-1; d_call: TRBD2; j_call: TRBJ2-3; clone_size: once; cdr3_length: 19; cdr3_aa: CSAPPLWTSDTDNTDTQYF; cdr3_nt: TGCAGTGCTCCTCCACTGTGGACTAGCGACACCGATAACACAGATACGCAGTATTTT
v_call: TRBV4-3; d_call: -; j_call: TRBJ2-7; clone_size: -; cdr3_length: 14; cdr3_aa: CASSRDPRGYEQYF; cdr3_nt: TGCGCCAGCAGCCGAGACCCTCGGGGGTACGAGCAGTACTTC
v_call: TRBV5-1; d_call: -; j_call: TRBJ2-7; clone_size: few; cdr3_length: 15; cdr3_aa: CASSFEHGISYEQYF; cdr3_nt: TGCGCCAGCAGCTTCGAGCACGGAATATCCTACGAGCAGTACTTC
v_call: TRBV7-2; d_call: -; j_call: TRBJ2-7; clone_size: -; cdr3_length: 14; cdr3_aa: CASSLGLPRDEQYF; cdr3_nt: TGTGCCAGCAGCTTAGGCCTACCCCGAGACGAGCAGTACTTC
v_call: TRBV5-1; d_call: -; j_call: TRBJ2-1; clone_size: many; cdr3_length: 14; cdr3_aa: CASSLSGAVNEQFF; cdr3_nt: TGCGCCAGCAGCTTGTCGGGAGCGGTCAATGAGCAGTTCTTC
v_call: TRBV20-1; d_call: -; j_call: TRBJ1-1; clone_size: -; cdr3_length: 16; cdr3_aa: CSARDLTGGGGTEAFF; cdr3_nt: TGCAGTGCTAGAGATCTTACGGGGGGCGGGGGCACTGAAGCTTTCTTT
v_call: TRBV6-2/TRBV6-3; d_call: -; j_call: TRBJ1-6; clone_size: -; cdr3_length: 17; cdr3_aa: CASSYEVTSSYNSPLHF; cdr3_nt: TGTGCCAGCAGTTACGAGGTAACCAGCTCCTATAATTCACCCCTCCACTTT
v_call: TRBV6-5; d_call: -; j_call: TRBJ1-1; clone_size: -; cdr3_length: 16; cdr3_aa: CASSYSYRDMNTEAFF; cdr3_nt: TGTGCCAGCAGTTACTCGTACAGGGACATGAACACTGAAGCTTTCTTT
v_call: TRBV20-1; d_call: -; j_call: TRBJ2-1; clone_size: few; cdr3_length: 13; cdr3_aa: CSAEGMTYNEQFF; cdr3_nt: TGCAGTGCCGAGGGAATGACCTACAATGAGCAGTTCTTC
v_call: TRBV12-3/TRBV12-4; d_call: -; j_call: TRBJ2-3; clone_size: few; cdr3_length: 17; cdr3_aa: CASSNNLGGGRTDTQYF; cdr3_nt: TGTGCCAGCAGCAACAACTTGGGGGGGGGGCGCACAGATACGCAGTATTTT
v_call: TRBV2; d_call: -; j_call: TRBJ1-1; clone_size: -; cdr3_length: 16; cdr3_aa: CASSARGGLKGTEAFF; cdr3_nt: TGTGCCAGCAGTGCGAGGGGCGGGCTCAAGGGCACTGAAGCTTTCTTT
v_call: TRBV7-2; d_call: -; j_call: TRBJ1-1; clone_size: few; cdr3_length: 14; cdr3_aa: CASSLRGGSTEAFF; cdr3_nt: TGTGCCAGCAGCTTAAGGGGGGGTAGTACTGAAGCTTTCTTT
v_call: TRBV6-5; d_call: -; j_call: TRBJ1-5; clone_size: many; cdr3_length: 13; cdr3_aa: CASSYSRNQPQHF; cdr3_nt: TGTGCCAGCAGTTACAGTAGGAATCAGCCCCAGCATTTT
v_call: TRBV12-3/TRBV12-4; d_call: -; j_call: TRBJ2-5; clone_size: -; cdr3_length: 15; cdr3_aa: CASSTYVGREETQYF; cdr3_nt: TGTGCCAGCAGCACCTACGTGGGAAGAGAGGAGACCCAGTACTTC
v_call: TRBV27; d_call: TRBD2; j_call: TRBJ2-1; clone_size: -; cdr3_length: 15; cdr3_aa: CASSLYGTSGDEQFF; cdr3_nt: TGTGCCAGCAGTTTGTATGGGACTAGCGGGGATGAGCAGTTCTTC